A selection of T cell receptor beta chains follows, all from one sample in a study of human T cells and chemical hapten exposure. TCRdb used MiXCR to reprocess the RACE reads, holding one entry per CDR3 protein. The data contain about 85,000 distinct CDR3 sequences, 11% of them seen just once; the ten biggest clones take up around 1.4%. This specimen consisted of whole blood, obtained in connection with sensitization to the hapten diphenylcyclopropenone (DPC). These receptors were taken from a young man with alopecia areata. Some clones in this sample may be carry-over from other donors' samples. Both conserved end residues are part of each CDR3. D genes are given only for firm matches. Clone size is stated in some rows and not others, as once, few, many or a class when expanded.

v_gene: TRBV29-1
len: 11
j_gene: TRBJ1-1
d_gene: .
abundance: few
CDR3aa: CSTGGLTEAFF
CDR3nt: TGCAGCACCGGAGGATTGACTGAAGCTTTCTTT

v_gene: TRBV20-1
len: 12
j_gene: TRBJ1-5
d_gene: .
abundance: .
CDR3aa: CSAQDSNQPQHF
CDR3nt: TGCAGTGCTCAGGATAGCAATCAGCCCCAGCATTTT

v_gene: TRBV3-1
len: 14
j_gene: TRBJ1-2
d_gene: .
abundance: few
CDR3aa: CASSQDMPGNGYTF
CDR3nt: TGTGCCAGCAGCCAAGATATGCCAGGGAATGGCTACACCTTC

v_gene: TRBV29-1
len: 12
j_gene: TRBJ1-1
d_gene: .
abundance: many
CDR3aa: CSVDRSNTEAFF
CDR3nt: TGCAGCGTTGACAGGTCGAACACTGAAGCTTTCTTT

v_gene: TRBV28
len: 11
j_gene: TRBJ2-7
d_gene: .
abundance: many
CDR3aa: CASSSSYEQYF
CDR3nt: TGTGCCAGCAGTTCTTCCTACGAGCAGTACTTC

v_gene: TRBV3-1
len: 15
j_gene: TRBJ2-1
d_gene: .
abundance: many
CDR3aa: CASSQVYSVYNEQFF
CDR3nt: TGTGCCAGCAGCCAAGTATACAGTGTCTACAATGAGCAGTTCTTC

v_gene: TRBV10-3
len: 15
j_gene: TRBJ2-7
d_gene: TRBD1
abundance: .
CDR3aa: CAIRNGGTGVYEQYF
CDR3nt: TGTGCCATCAGAAACGGTGGGACAGGGGTCTACGAGCAGTACTTC

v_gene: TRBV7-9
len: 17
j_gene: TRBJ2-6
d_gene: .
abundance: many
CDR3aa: CASSLSGWPSGANVLTF
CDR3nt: TGTGCCAGCAGCTTATCGGGTTGGCCCTCTGGGGCCAACGTCCTGACTTTC

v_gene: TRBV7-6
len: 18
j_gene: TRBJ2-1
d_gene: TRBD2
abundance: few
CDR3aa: CASSTPPKAGLSYNEQFF
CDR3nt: TGTGCCAGCAGCACCCCGCCCAAAGCGGGGCTCTCCTACAATGAGCAGTTCTTC

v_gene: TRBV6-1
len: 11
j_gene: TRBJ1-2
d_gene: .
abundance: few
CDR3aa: CASGVDYGYTF
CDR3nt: TGTGCCAGCGGGGTTGATTATGGCTACACCTTC

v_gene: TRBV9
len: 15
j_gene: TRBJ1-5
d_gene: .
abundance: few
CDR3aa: CASSVEPGVHQPQHF
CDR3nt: TGTGCCAGCAGCGTAGAGCCAGGGGTACATCAGCCCCAGCATTTT

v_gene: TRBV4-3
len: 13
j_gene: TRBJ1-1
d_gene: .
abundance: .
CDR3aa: CASSQKRGTEAFF
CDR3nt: TGCGCCAGCAGCCAAAAACGAGGGACTGAAGCTTTCTTT

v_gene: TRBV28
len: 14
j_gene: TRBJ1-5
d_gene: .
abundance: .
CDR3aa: CASSFWQTGQPQHF
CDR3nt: TGTGCCAGCAGTTTTTGGCAGACGGGGCAGCCCCAGCATTTT

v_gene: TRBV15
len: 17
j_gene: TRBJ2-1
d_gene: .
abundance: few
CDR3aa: CATSRDNPGGIYNEQFF
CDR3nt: TGTGCCACCAGCAGAGATAACCCCGGAGGGATCTACAATGAGCAGTTCTTC

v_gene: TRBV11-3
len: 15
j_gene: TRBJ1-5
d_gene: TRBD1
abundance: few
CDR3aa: CASSTGTGRHQPQHF
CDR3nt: TGTGCCAGCAGCACCGGGACAGGGAGGCATCAGCCCCAGCATTTT

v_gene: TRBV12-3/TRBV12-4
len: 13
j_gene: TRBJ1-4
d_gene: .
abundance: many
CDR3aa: CASKSSTNEKLFF
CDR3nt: TGTGCCAGCAAGTCTTCAACTAATGAAAAACTGTTTTTT

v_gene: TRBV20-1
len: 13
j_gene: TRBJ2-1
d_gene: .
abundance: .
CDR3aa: CSAISETGNEQFF
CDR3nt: TGCAGTGCTATTAGCGAGACGGGCAATGAGCAGTTCTTC

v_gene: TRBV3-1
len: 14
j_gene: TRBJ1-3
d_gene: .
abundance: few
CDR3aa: CASSQDAGGNTIYF
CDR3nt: TGTGCCAGCAGCCAAGATGCAGGTGGAAACACCATATATTTT

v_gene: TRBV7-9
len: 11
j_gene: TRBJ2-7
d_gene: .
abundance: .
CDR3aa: CASSMGHEQYF
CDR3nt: TGTGCCAGCAGCATGGGTCACGAGCAGTACTTC

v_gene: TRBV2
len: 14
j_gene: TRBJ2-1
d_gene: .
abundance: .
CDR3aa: CASGSGTTGNEQFF
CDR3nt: TGTGCCAGCGGGTCGGGGACCACGGGGAATGAGCAGTTCTTC

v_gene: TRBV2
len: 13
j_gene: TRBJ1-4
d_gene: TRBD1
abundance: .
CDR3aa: CASRGDRVEKLFF
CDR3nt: TGTGCCAGCAGGGGGGACAGGGTTGAAAAACTGTTTTTT

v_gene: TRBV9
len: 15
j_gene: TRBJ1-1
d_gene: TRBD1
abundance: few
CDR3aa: CASSALTGVVTEAFF
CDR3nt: TGTGCCAGCAGCGCCTTGACAGGGGTGGTCACTGAAGCTTTCTTT

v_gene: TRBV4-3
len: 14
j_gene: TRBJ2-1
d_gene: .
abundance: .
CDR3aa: CASSQVGGYNEQFF
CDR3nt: TGCGCCAGCAGCCAAGTTGGGGGTTACAATGAGCAGTTCTTC

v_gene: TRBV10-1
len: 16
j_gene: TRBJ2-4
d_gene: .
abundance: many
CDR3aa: CASQPGGPLAKNIQYF
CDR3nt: TGCGCCAGCCAGCCAGGGGGGCCCCTAGCCAAAAACATTCAGTACTTC

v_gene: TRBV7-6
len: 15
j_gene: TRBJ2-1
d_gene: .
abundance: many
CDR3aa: CASSTRMLGNNEQFF
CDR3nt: TGTGCCAGCAGCACCAGGATGCTGGGGAACAATGAGCAGTTCTTC

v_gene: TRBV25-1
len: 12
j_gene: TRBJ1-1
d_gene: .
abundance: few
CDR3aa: CASSESAVNAFF
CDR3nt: TGTGCCAGCAGTGAATCGGCAGTGAACGCTTTCTTT

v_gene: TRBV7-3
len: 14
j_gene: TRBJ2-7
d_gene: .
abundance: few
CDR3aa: CASSPLGTSYEQYF
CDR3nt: TGTGCCAGCAGCCCCCTGGGCACCTCCTACGAGCAGTACTTC

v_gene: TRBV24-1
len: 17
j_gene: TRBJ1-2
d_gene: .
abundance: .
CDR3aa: CATSDHNPGTRYYGYTF
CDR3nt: TGTGCCACCAGTGATCACAACCCCGGGACACGGTACTATGGCTACACCTTC

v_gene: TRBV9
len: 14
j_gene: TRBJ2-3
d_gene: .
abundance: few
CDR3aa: CASSSKPITDTQYF
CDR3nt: TGTGCCAGCAGCTCCAAGCCTATCACAGATACGCAGTATTTT

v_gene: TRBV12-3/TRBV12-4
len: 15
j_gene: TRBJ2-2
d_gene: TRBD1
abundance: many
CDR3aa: CASRDGTGRTGELFF
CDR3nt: TGTGCCAGCAGGGATGGGACAGGGAGAACCGGGGAGCTGTTTTTT

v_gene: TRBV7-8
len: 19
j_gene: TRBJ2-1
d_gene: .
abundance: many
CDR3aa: CASSSPAGRGQPSYNEQFF
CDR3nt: TGTGCCAGCAGCTCCCCGGCGGGGCGGGGGCAACCCTCCTACAATGAGCAGTTCTTC

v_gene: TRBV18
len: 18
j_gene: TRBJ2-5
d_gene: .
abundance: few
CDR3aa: CASSPPSVRGWGQETQYF
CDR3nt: TGTGCCAGCTCACCACCTTCGGTCAGGGGTTGGGGCCAAGAGACCCAGTACTTC

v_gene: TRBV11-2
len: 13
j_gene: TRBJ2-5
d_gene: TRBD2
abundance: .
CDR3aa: CASSSPGGETQYF
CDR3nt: TGTGCCAGCAGCTCGCCGGGGGGGGAGACCCAGTACTTC

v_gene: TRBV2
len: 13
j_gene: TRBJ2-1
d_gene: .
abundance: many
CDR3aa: CASSDQDHNEQFF
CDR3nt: TGTGCCAGCAGTGATCAGGACCACAATGAGCAGTTCTTC

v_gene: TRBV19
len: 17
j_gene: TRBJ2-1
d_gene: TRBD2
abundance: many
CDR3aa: CASSPRTSSRGYNEQFF
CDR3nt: TGTGCCAGTAGTCCGCGGACTAGCAGCCGGGGCTACAATGAGCAGTTCTTC

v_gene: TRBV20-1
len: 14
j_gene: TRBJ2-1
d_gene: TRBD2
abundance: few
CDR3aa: CSASQRGPNNEQFF
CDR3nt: TGCAGTGCTAGCCAGCGGGGGCCGAACAATGAGCAGTTCTTC

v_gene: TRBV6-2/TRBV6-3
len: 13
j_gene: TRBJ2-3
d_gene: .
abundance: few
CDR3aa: CASSWGRDNTQYF
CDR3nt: TGTGCCAGCAGCTGGGGACGGGATAATACGCAGTATTTT

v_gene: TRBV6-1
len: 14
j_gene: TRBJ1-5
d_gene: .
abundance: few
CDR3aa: CASRLGTQNQPQHF
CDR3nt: TGTGCCAGCAGGCTAGGGACACAGAATCAGCCCCAGCATTTT

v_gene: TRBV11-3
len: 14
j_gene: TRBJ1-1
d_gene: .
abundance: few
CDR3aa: CASSLDGTNTEAFF
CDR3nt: TGTGCCAGCAGCCTGGACGGGACCAACACTGAAGCTTTCTTT

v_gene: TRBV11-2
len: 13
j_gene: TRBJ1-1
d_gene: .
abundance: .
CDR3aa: CASAPAVNTEAFF
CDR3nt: TGTGCCAGCGCCCCCGCGGTGAACACTGAAGCTTTCTTT

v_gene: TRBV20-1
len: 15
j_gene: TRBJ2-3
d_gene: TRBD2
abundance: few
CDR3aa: CSARVLAGTSDTQYF
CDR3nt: TGCAGTGCCAGAGTTCTAGCGGGGACCTCTGATACGCAGTATTTT

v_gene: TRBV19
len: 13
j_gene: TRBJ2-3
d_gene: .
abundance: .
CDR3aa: CASSQLGADTQYF
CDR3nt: TGTGCCAGTAGCCAGTTGGGGGCAGATACGCAGTATTTT

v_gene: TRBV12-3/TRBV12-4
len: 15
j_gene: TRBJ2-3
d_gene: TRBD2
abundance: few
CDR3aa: CASSFAGGGAYTQYF
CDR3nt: TGTGCCAGCAGTTTCGCGGGCGGGGGGGCGTATACGCAGTATTTT

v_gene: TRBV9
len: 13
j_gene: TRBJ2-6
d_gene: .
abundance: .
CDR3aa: CASSVAGANVLTF
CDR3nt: TGTGCCAGCAGCGTAGCTGGGGCCAACGTCCTGACTTTC